The present entry profiles one T cell receptor (beta chain) with its context. Its antigen remains unidentified. Germline CDR1 and CDR2: KGHSH and LQKENI. CDR3 size: 13 residues. Trimming left V 2 bases short and J 7 bases short, with 8 bases between. Measured with immunoSEQ multiplex PCR; TCRdb has only the in-frame clones, and not every one. This table holds roughly 140,000 clones, more than 85% found once. These data originate in a study of T cell responses to AZD1222 COVID-19 vaccine. Points from the study as a whole: The CD4 TCRs associated with vaccination extended across spike and predominated at 160-218 and 743-854. Just a handful of AZD1222 recipients were seropositive at baseline. Nearly half of spike-specific TCRs reportedly target variant regions that are unmutated in the B.1.351 and B.1.1.7 variants. Breadth and depth of Spike-specific TCRs rose after two AZD1222 doses.

The gene calls are TRBV18 and TRBJ2-2; D is unresolved. The material sequenced was peripheral blood, taken on day 0 of AZD1222 vaccination. This TCR was sampled from an adult in good health. The CDR3 is CASSPSPIGELFF. The CDR3 DNA reads TGTGCCAGCTCACCAAGCCCAATCGGGGAGCTGTTTTTT.